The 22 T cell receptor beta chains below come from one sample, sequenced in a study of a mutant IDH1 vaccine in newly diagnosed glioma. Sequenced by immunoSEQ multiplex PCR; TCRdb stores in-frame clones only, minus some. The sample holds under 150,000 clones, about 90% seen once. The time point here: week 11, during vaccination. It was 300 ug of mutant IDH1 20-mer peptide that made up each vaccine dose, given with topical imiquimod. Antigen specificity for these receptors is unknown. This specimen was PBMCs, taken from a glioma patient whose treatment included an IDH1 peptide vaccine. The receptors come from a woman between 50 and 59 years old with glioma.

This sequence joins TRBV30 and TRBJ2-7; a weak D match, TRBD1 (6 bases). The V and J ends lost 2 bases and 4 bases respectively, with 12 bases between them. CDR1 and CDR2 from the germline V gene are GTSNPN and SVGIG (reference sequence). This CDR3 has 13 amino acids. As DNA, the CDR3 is TGTGCCTGGAGTCGGGGACAAGCATACGAGCAGTACTTC. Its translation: CAWSRGQAYEQYF.

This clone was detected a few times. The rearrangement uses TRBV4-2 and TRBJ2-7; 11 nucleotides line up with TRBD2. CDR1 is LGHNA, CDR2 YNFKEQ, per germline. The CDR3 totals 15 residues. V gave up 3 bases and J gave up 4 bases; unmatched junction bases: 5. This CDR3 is CASSQPLAGGYEQYF. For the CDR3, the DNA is TGTGCCAGCAGCCAGCCTCTAGCGGGAGGTTACGAGCAGTACTTC.

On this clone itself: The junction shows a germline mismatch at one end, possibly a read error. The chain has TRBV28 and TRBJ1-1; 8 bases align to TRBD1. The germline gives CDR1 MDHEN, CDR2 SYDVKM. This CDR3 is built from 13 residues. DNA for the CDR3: TGTGCCAGCAGTGACTTCACCCGGGACAGGCTCACCTTT. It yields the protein CASSDFTRDRLTF.

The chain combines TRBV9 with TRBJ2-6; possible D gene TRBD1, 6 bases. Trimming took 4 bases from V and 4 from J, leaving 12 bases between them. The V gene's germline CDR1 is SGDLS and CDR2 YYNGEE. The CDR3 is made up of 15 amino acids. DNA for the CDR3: TGTGCCAGCAGCCTAACAGGGTCCGGGGCCAACGTCCTGACTTTC. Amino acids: CASSLTGSGANVLTF. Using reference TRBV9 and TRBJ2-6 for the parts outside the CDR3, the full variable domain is DSGVTQTPKHLITATGQRVTLRCSPRSGDLSVYWYQQSLDQGLQFLIQYYNGEERAKGNILERFSAQQFPDLHSELNLSSLELGDSALYFCASSLTGSGANVLTFGAGSRLTVL.

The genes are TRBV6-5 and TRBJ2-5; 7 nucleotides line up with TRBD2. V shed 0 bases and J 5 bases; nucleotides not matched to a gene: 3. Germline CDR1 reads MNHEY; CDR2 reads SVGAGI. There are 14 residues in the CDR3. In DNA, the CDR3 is TGTGCCAGCAGTTACTCGGGAGGGGCGGAGACCCAGTACTTC. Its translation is CASSYSGGAETQYF.

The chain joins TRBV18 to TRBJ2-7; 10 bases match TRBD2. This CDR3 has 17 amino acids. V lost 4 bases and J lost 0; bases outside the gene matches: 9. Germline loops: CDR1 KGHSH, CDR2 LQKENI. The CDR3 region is CASSQRTSGGISYEQYF. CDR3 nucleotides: TGTGCCAGCTCACAAAGGACTAGCGGTGGTATCTCCTACGAGCAGTACTTC.

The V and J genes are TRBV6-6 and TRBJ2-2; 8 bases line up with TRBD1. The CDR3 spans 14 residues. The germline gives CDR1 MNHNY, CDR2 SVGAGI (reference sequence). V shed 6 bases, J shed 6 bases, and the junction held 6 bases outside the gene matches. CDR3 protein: CASSRDRWAGELFF. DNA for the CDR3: TGTGCCAGCAGCCGGGACAGGTGGGCCGGGGAGCTGTTTTTT.

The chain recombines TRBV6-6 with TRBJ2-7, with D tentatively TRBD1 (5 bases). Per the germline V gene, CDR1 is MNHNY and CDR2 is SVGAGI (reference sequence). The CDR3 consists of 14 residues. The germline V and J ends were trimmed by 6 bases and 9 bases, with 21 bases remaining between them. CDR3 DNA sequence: TGTGCCAGCAGCCTGGACATCACAGACCGTGGGCAGTACTTC. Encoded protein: CASSLDITDRGQYF.

The CDR3 DNA follows: TGTGCCAGCTCACCAACACAGGGTAGCCTCCCCTACGAGCAGTACTTC. It translates to CASSPTQGSLPYEQYF. This chain uses TRBV18 with TRBJ2-7, with D possibly being TRBD1 (6 bases). The germline CDR1 and CDR2 sequences are KGHSH and LQKENI. V was clipped by 2 bases and J by 2 bases, with 16 bases between them. The CDR3 runs to 16 residues.

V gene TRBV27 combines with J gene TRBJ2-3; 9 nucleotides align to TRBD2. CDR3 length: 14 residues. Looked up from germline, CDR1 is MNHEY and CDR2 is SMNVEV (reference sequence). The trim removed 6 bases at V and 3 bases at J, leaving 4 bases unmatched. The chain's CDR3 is CASRWRGGTDTQYF. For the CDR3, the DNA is TGTGCCAGCAGGTGGCGGGGGGGGACAGATACGCAGTATTTT.

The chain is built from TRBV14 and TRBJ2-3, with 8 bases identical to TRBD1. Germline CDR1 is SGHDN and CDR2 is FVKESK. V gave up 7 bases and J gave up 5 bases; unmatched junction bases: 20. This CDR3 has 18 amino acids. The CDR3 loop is CASNSGQGTGVFRDTQYF. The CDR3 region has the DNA TGTGCCAGCAACAGCGGACAGGGAACGGGAGTGTTCAGAGATACGCAGTATTTT.

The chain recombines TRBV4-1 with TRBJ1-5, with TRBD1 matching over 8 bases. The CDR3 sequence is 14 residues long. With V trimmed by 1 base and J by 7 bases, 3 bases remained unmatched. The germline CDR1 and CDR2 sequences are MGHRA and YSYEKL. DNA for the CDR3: TGCGCCAGCAGCCAAGGCACAGGGGGACAGCCCCAGCATTTT. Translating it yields CASSQGTGGQPQHF.

In nucleotides, the CDR3 is TGTGCCAGTAGTAGCAGGGAAAACATTCAGTACTTC. Its protein product is CASSSRENIQYF. The rearrangement joins TRBV19 to TRBJ2-4; maybe TRBD1 (5 bases). The CDR3 consists of 12 residues. Trimming removed 4 bases at V and 5 bases at J, with 6 bases between. Germline V gene sequence: CDR1 LNHDA, CDR2 SQIVND (reference sequence).

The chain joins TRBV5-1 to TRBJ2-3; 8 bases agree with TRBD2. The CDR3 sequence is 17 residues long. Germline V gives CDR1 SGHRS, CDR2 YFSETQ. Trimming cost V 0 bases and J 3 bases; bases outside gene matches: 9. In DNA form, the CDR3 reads TGCGCCAGCAGCTTGGCGTTAGTAGCGGGAAAGACAGATACGCAGTATTTT. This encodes CASSLALVAGKTDTQYF.

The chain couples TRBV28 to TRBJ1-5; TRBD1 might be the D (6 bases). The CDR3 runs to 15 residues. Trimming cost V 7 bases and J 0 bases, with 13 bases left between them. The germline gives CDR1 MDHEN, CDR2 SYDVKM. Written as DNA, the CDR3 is TGTGCCAGCACTATAGGGGGGAATAGCAATCAGCCCCAGCATTTT. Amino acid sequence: CASTIGGNSNQPQHF.

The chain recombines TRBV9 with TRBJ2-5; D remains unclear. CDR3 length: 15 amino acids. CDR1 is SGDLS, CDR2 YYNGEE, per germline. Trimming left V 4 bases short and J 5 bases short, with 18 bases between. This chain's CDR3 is CASSPLLVPRETQYF. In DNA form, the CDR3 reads TGTGCCAGCAGCCCCCTCCTAGTGCCTCGGGAGACCCAGTACTTC.

The CDR3 protein is CASSPPGLAGFETQYF. CDR3 nucleotide sequence: TGTGCCAGCAGTCCCCCGGGACTAGCAGGTTTTGAGACCCAGTACTTC. V gene TRBV2 combines with J gene TRBJ2-5; 9 nucleotides match TRBD2. CDR3 length: 16 residues. The J segment lost 5 bases and the V segment lost 5 bases, leaving 12 bases of the junction unmatched. The germline gives CDR1 SNHLY, CDR2 FYNNEI.

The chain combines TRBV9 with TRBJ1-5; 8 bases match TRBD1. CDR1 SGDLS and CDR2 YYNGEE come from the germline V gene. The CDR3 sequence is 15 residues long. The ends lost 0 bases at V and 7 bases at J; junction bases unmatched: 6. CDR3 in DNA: TGTGCCAGCAGCGTAGAGGGACAGGCGTCGCAGCCCCAGCATTTT. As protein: CASSVEGQASQPQHF.

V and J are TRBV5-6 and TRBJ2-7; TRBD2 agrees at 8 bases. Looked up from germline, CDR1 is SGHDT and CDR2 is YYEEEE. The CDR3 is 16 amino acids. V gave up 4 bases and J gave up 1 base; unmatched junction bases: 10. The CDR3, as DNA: TGTGCCAGCAGCCTCGGCGTGAAGCGGGGGTCCTACGAGCAGTACTTC. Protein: CASSLGVKRGSYEQYF. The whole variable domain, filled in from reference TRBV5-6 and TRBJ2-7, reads DAGVTQSPTHLIKTRGQQVTLRCSPKSGHDTVSWYQQALGQGPQFIFQYYEEEERQRGNFPDRFSGHQFPNYSSELNVNALLLGDSALYLCASSLGVKRGSYEQYFGPGTRLTVT.

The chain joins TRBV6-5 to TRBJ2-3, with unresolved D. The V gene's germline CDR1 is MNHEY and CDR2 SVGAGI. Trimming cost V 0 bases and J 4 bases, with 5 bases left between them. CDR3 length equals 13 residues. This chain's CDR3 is CASSYSSADTQYF. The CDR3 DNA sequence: TGTGCCAGCAGTTACTCCAGTGCAGATACGCAGTATTTT.

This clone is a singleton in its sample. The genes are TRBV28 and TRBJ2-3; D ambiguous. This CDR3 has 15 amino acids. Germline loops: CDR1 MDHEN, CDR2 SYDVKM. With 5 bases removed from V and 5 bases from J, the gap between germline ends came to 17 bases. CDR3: CASSPPGPLRDTQYF. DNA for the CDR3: TGTGCCAGCAGTCCCCCGGGTCCGCTAAGAGATACGCAGTATTTT.

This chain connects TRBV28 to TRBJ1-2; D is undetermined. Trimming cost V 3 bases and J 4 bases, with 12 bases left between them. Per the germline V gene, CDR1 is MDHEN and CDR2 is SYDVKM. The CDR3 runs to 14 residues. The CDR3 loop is CASSLSQYRYGYTF. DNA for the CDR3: TGTGCCAGCAGTTTGTCCCAATATCGCTATGGCTACACCTTC.